Below are 22 T cell receptor beta chains sequenced from a single sample in a study of identical twins. Using its own MiXCR run on the 5' RACE reads, TCRdb lists one record per CDR3 protein. This repertoire shows about 730,000 distinct CDR3 sequences, around 21% found once; its top ten account for more than 4%. These same data were also listed under a study on T cells expressing NK-cell markers.

The sequenced sample was PBMCs. The receptors were gathered from a woman between 18 and 29 years old in good health.

There are a few counts of this clonotype. This chain joins TRBV27 and TRBJ2-2; 9 nucleotides agree with TRBD1. V was clipped by 8 bases and J by 7 bases; unmatched bases: 11. The CDR3 length is 15 residues. Germline assignment: CDR1 MNHEY and CDR2 SMNVEV (reference sequence). DNA for the CDR3: TGTGCCAGCGGTCGACAGGGGGGTTTTGGCGGGGAGCTGTTTTTT. This codes for CASGRQGGFGGELFF.

This clonotype has just a few counts. The chain combines TRBV20-1 with TRBJ2-7; the match to TRBD2 covers 12 bases. The CDR3 sequence is 14 residues long. CDR1 is DFQATT, CDR2 SNEGSKA, per germline (reference sequence). V was pared by 6 bases and J by 7 bases, with 10 bases of the junction left unmatched. The CDR3 bases are TGCAGTGCCCACCTAGCGGGAGGGCCCCGGGAGCAGTACTTC. Its protein product is CSAHLAGGPREQYF.

The rearrangement uses TRBV7-9 and TRBJ2-1; the match to TRBD1 covers 9 bases. CDR3 length: 13 residues. From germline, CDR1 is SEHNR and CDR2 FQNEAQ (reference sequence). The V and J ends lost 9 bases and 9 bases, in that order; junction bases with no gene match: 9. The CDR3 reads CASSGDRALEQFF. The CDR3 DNA is TGTGCCAGTTCAGGGGACAGGGCTCTTGAGCAGTTCTTC.

The V call is TRBV10-2, the J call TRBJ2-2; D possibly corresponds to TRBD2 (5 bases). The germline V gene has CDR1 WSHSY and CDR2 SAAADI. This CDR3 has 17 residues. Between the trimmed V and J ends, which lost 10 bases and 2 bases, there was a span of 23 bases. The DNA of the CDR3 is TGCGCCACCTCGGCGGGCGGGCTCACTCTTAACACCGGGGAGCTGTTTTTT. This gives the protein CATSAGGLTLNTGELFF.

The sample holds a few counts of this clonotype. The chain carries TRBV4-1 and TRBJ1-1; D is possibly TRBD1 (6 bases). Germline V gene sequence: CDR1 MGHRA, CDR2 YSYEKL. Between the trimmed V and J ends, which lost 5 bases and 6 bases, there was a span of 13 bases. The CDR3 is 13 amino acids. Written as DNA, the CDR3 is TGCGCCAGCAGCGCTTTACAGGGATCTGAAGCTTTCTTT. This encodes CASSALQGSEAFF.

This clonotype was picked up a small number of times. V and J are TRBV20-1 and TRBJ1-1; no clear D. Germline CDR1 is DFQATT and CDR2 is SNEGSKA (reference sequence). The ends were cut back, 5 bases at V and 3 bases at J, with 13 bases in the middle. CDR3 length: 13 residues. The DNA for the CDR3 is TGCAGTGCTGAAAACGACGGGGACACTGAAGCTTTCTTT. Its protein is CSAENDGDTEAFF.

This clonotype was counted ten times or more. The chain has TRBV10-3 and TRBJ2-7, with a possible D match to TRBD1 (5 bases). Per germline, CDR1 ENHRY and CDR2 SYGVKD. This CDR3 is 13 amino acids long. Trimming shortened V by 6 bases and J by 2 bases, and 11 bases separated the two germline ends. DNA of the CDR3: TGTGCCATCAGCGCAGGGTGGCCCTACGAGCAGTACTTC. This gives the protein CAISAGWPYEQYF.

In this sample, this clonotype turned up many times. The gene calls are TRBV4-3 and TRBJ2-3, with D possibly TRBD2 on 5 matching bases. Germline loops: CDR1 LGHNA, CDR2 YSLEER. The ends were cut back, 3 bases at V and 2 bases at J, with 12 bases in the middle. The CDR3 consists of 15 residues. CDR3 loop: CASSHRAVSTDTQYF. CDR3 DNA: TGCGCCAGCAGCCATAGAGCGGTCTCCACAGATACGCAGTATTTT.

The rearrangement links TRBV5-1 to TRBJ2-2; possible D gene TRBD2, 7 bases. The V end lost 4 bases, the J end lost 4 bases, and 11 bases lay between the germline ends. The V gene's germline CDR1 is SGHRS and CDR2 YFSETQ. This CDR3 has 14 residues. This CDR3 reads CASSGRGATGELFF. The CDR3 nucleotides read TGCGCCAGCAGCGGACGGGGGGCCACCGGGGAGCTGTTTTTT.

This clonotype came up a few times. This rearrangement joins TRBV7-9 to TRBJ2-2; no definite D call. Germline CDR1 and CDR2: SEHNR and FQNEAQ (reference sequence). There are 17 residues in the CDR3. Trimming cost V 0 bases and J 1 base, with 12 bases left between them. This CDR3 is CASSLAINRLNTGELFF. The DNA for the CDR3 is TGTGCCAGCAGCTTAGCGATTAATAGATTGAACACCGGGGAGCTGTTTTTT.

This clonotype was recorded at least ten times. The J gene is TRBJ2-3, the V gene TRBV6-5; 7 positions agree with TRBD2. V was pared by 4 bases and J by 9 bases, with 7 bases of the junction left unmatched. The CDR3 length is 13 residues. Germline V gives CDR1 MNHEY, CDR2 SVGAGI. The CDR3 is CASSWGAGRTQYF. For the CDR3, the DNA is TGTGCCAGCAGTTGGGGAGCGGGAAGGACGCAGTATTTT.

The chain combines TRBV29-1 with TRBJ2-7, with a tentative D call TRBD1 (6 bases). Germline CDR1 is SQVTM and CDR2 is ANQGSEA. The CDR3 length is 13 residues. V was shortened by 1 base and J by 5 bases, with 12 bases between the two germline ends. As DNA, the CDR3 is TGCAGCGTTGAAGGGACAGTGTTGGACGAGCAGTACTTC. Amino acids: CSVEGTVLDEQYF.

This clonotype was observed a few times. V usage is TRBV20-1 and J usage is TRBJ1-6, with D perhaps matching TRBD1 (6 bases). In germline, CDR1 is DFQATT, CDR2 SNEGSKA (reference sequence). Trimming left V 0 bases short and J 9 bases short, with 15 bases between. CDR3 size: 15 residues. Written as DNA, the CDR3 is TGCAGTGCTAGAGATGCGACAGGTTTCACTTCACCCCTCCACTTT. Protein: CSARDATGFTSPLHF.

V and J are TRBV20-1 and TRBJ2-5; D is ambiguous. This CDR3 is 13 amino acids long. The germline gives CDR1 DFQATT, CDR2 SNEGSKA (reference sequence). V was cut by 3 bases and J by 3 bases, with 11 bases left in between. The CDR3 DNA reads TGCAGTGCTAGCCCTTCTATAGAAGAGACCCAGTACTTC. It translates to CSASPSIEETQYF.

There are a few counts of this clonotype. This chain uses TRBV25-1 with TRBJ1-1; D uncertain. V was shortened by 5 bases and J by 0 bases, with 7 bases between the two germline ends. The CDR3 is 13 amino acids. CDR1 and CDR2 from the germline V gene are MGHDK and SYGVNS. CDR3 in DNA: TGTGCCAGCAGTTTACACATGAACACTGAAGCTTTCTTT. This translates into CASSLHMNTEAFF.

V usage is TRBV9 and J usage is TRBJ2-3; 8 bases fit TRBD2. The CDR3 totals 17 residues. V lost 4 bases, J lost 1 base, and 11 bases stayed unmatched. Germline V CDR1 and CDR2: SGDLS, YYNGEE. The CDR3 sequence: CASSLGLGPTGTDTQYF. As DNA, the CDR3 is TGTGCCAGCAGCTTGGGACTAGGTCCCACCGGCACAGATACGCAGTATTTT.

This clonotype was seen only a few times. CDR3 in DNA: TGCGCCAGCTCGTCCGGCGGACTCCTCACAGATACGCAGTATTTT. Translation gives CASSSGGLLTDTQYF. The chain recombines TRBV5-1 with TRBJ2-3, with a weak D call TRBD2 (5 bases). Looked up from germline, CDR1 is SGHRS and CDR2 is YFSETQ. V was clipped by 7 bases and J by 2 bases, with 17 bases between them. The CDR3 covers 15 residues.

This clonotype was recorded many times. J is TRBJ1-1 and V is TRBV6-1, with D unresolved. Looked up from germline, CDR1 is MNHNS and CDR2 is SASEGT. Trimming took off 10 bases at V and 0 bases at J, with 15 bases between the two ends. This CDR3 is 14 amino acids long. The CDR3 sequence is CATGRVGMNTEAFF. DNA of the CDR3: TGTGCCACCGGACGCGTCGGCATGAACACTGAAGCTTTCTTT.

This clonotype was picked up a small number of times. The chain has TRBV20-1 and TRBJ2-7, with no clear D. Germline V gene data show CDR1 as DFQATT and CDR2 as SNEGSKA (reference sequence). V shed 4 bases and J shed 3 bases, with 13 bases lying between them. This CDR3 region has 13 residues. CDR3 sequence: CSAKGLLDYEQYF. The CDR3 nucleotides are TGCAGTGCTAAAGGGCTTCTTGACTACGAGCAGTACTTC.

This chain links TRBV5-1 with TRBJ1-2, with TRBD1 matching 9 bases. V was pared by 1 base and J by 7 bases, with 8 bases of the junction left unmatched. There are 15 residues in the CDR3. Germline CDR1 and CDR2: SGHRS and YFSETQ. DNA of the CDR3: TGCGCCAGCAGCTTGCGGACAGGGGAACCCCGTGGCTACACCTTC. Translating gives CASSLRTGEPRGYTF.

This clonotype came up a few times. The genes are TRBV12-3 or TRBV12-4 and TRBJ2-1; no clear D. Trimming pared 5 bases from V and 9 bases from J, leaving 26 bases between. The CDR3 runs to 17 residues. DNA of the CDR3: TGTGCCAGCAGTCCGGGTTACCGGGTCTCCTTTGAGTCTGAGCAGTTCTTC. As protein: CASSPGYRVSFESEQFF.

The chain links TRBV7-2 to TRBJ2-1, with D possibly matching TRBD2 (6 bases). Germline V gene lookup returns CDR1 SGHTA and CDR2 FQGNSA. Trimming cost V 1 base and J 8 bases, with 18 bases left between them. There are 16 residues in the CDR3. The CDR3 region has the DNA TGTGCCAGCAGCTTAGGGGACTTCCCCCTAGTCGATGAGCAGTTCTTC. Amino acids: CASSLGDFPLVDEQFF.